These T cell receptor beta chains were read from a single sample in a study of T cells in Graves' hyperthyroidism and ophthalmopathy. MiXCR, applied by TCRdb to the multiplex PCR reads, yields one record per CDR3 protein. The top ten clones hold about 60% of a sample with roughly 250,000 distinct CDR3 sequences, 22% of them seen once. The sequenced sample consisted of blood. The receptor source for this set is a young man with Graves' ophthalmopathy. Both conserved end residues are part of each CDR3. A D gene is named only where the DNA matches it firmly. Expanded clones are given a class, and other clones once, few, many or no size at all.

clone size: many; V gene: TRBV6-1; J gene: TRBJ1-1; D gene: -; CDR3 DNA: TGTGCCAGCAGTGAAGATCACAGTTTGAACACTGAAGCTTTCTTT; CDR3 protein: CASSEDHSLNTEAFF
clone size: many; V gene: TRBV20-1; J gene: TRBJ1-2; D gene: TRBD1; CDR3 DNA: TGCAGTGCACGCTACAGGGGGCATGGCTACACCTTC; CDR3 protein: CSARYRGHGYTF
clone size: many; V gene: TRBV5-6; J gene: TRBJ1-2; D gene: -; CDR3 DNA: TGTGCCAGCAGCTTACAGGGACCTGGCTATGGCTACACCTTC; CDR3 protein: CASSLQGPGYGYTF
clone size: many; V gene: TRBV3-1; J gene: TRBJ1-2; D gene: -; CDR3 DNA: TGTGCCAGCAGCCTCGACATGGGTGGCTACACCTTC; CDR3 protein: CASSLDMGGYTF
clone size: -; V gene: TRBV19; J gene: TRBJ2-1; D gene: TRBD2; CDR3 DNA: TGTGCCAGTAGTATAGCAAGCGGGGGAGCCTACAATGAGCAGTTCTTC; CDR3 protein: CASSIASGGAYNEQFF
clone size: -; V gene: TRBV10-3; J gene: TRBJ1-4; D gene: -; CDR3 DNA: TGTGCCATCGGCACCATTCCGGAAAAACTGTTTTTT; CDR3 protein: CAIGTIPEKLFF
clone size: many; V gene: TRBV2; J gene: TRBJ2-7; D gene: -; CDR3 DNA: TGTGCCAGCAATAGAGTCTACGAGCAGTACTTC; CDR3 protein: CASNRVYEQYF
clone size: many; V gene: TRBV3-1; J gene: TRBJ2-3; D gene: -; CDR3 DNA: TGTGCCAGCAGCCATGGGGCGACGGCAGATACGCAGTATTTT; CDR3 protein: CASSHGATADTQYF
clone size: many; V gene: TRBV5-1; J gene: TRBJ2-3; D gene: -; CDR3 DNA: TGCGCCAGCAGCTTGGAACAGAGCGTACGCACAGATACGCAGTATTTT; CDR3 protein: CASSLEQSVRTDTQYF
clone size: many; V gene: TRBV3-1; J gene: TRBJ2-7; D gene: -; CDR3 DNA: TGTGCCAGCAGCCAAGGGCTTCGCTACGAGCAGTACTTC; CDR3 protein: CASSQGLRYEQYF
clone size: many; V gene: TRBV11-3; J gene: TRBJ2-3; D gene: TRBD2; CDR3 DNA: TGTGCCAGCAGCTTAGGTACTAGCGGGGTAACAGATACGCAGTATTTT; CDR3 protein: CASSLGTSGVTDTQYF
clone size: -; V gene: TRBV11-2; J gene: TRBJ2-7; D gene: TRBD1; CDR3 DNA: TGTGCCAGCAGCAGGCGGACAGGAATCAGCTCCTACGAGCAGTACTTC; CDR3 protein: CASSRRTGISSYEQYF
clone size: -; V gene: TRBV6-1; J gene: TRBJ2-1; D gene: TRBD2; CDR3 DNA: TGTGCCAGCAGTCGGCTGACTAGCGGGAGTATCAATGAGCAGTTCTTC; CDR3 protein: CASSRLTSGSINEQFF
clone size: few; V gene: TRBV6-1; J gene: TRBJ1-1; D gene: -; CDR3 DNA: TGTGCCAGCAGTTTGACAGGCCTCATGAACACTGAAGCTTTCTTT; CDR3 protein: CASSLTGLMNTEAFF